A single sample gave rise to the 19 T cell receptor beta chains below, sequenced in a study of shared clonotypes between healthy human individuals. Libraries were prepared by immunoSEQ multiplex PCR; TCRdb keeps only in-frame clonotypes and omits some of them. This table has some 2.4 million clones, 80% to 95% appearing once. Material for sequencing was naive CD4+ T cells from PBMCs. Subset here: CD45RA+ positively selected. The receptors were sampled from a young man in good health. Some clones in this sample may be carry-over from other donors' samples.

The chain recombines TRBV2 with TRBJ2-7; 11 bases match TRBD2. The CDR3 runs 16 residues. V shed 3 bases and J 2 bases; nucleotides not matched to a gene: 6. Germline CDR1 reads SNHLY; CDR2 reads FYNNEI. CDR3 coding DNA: TGTGCCAGCAGTGAGGGGACTAGCGGAGATACCTACGAGCAGTACTTC. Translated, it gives CASSEGTSGDTYEQYF. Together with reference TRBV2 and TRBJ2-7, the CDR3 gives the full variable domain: EPEVTQTPSHQVTQMGQEVILRCVPISNHLYFYWYRQILGQKVEFLVSFYNNEISEKSEIFDDQFSVERPDGSNFTLKIRSTKLEDSAMYFCASSEGTSGDTYEQYFGPGTRLTVT.

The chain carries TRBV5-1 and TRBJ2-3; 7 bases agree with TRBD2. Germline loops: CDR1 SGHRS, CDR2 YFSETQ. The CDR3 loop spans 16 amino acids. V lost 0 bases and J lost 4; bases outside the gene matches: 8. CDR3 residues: CASSLEWAGAADTQYF. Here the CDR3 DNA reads TGCGCCAGCAGCTTGGAGTGGGCGGGAGCAGCAGATACGCAGTATTTT.

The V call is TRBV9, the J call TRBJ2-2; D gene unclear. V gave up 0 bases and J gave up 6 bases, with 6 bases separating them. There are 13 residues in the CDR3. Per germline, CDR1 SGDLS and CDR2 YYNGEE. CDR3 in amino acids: CASSVDDPGELFF. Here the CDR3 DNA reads TGTGCCAGCAGCGTAGACGACCCCGGGGAGCTGTTTTTT.

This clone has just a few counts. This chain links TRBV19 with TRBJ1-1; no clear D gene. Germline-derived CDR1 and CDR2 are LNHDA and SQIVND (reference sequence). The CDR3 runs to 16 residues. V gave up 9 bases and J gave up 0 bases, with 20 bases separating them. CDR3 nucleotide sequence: TGTGCCAGCAAGGGTTGGTCAAACCAGGTGAACACTGAAGCTTTCTTT. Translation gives CASKGWSNQVNTEAFF.

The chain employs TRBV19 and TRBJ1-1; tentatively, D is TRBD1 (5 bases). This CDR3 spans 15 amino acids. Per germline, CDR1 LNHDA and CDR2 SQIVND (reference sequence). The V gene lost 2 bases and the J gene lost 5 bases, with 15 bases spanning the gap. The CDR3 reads CASSIYISGGTEAFF. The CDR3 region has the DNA TGTGCCAGTAGTATATACATTTCGGGGGGAACTGAAGCTTTCTTT.

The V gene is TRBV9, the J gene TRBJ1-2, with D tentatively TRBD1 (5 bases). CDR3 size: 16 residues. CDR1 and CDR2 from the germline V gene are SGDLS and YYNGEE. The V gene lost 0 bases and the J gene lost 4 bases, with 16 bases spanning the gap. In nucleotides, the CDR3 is TGTGCCAGCAGCGTAGGTGATAGGGGACGGCTCTATGGCTACACCTTC. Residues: CASSVGDRGRLYGYTF.

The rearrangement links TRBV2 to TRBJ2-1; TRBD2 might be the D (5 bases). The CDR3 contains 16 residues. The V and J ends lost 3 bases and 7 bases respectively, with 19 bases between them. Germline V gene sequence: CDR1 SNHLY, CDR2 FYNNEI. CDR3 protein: CASSDARPGIGNEQFF. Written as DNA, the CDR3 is TGTGCCAGCAGTGACGCGAGACCCGGGATTGGGAATGAGCAGTTCTTC.

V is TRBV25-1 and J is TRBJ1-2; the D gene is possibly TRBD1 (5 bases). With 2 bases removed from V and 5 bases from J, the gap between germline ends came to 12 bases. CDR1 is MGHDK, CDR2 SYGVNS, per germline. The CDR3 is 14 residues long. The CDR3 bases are TGTGCCAGCAGTGAAATGACTAAGGGGTATGGCTACACCTTC. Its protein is CASSEMTKGYGYTF.

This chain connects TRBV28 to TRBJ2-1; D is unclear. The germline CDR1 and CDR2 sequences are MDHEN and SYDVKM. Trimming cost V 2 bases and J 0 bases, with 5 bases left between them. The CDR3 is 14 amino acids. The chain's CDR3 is CASSLTPSYNEQFF. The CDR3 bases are TGTGCCAGCAGTTTAACCCCCTCCTACAATGAGCAGTTCTTC.

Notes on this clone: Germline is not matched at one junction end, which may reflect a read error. DNA of the CDR3: TGCGCCAGCAGCTTGTACGCGAACACCTGGGAGCTGTTTTTT. This encodes CASSLYANTWELFF. The V call is TRBV5-1, the J call TRBJ2-2; D not certain. Germline CDR1 reads SGHRS; CDR2 reads YFSETQ. This CDR3 spans 14 amino acids.

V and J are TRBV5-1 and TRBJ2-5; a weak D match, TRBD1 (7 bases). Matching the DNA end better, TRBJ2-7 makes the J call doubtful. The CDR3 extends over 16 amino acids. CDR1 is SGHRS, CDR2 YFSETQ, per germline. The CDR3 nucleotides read TGCGCCAGCAGCTGGGCCTCAGGGGGGAGCTCCTACGAGCAGTACTTC. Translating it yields CASSWASGGSSYEQYF.

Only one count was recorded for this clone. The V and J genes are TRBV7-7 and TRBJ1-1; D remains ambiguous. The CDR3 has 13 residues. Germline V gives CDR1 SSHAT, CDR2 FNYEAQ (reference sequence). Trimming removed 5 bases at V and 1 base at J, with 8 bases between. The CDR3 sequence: CASSPDGNTEAFF. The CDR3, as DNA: TGTGCCAGCAGCCCGGACGGGAACACTGAAGCTTTCTTT.

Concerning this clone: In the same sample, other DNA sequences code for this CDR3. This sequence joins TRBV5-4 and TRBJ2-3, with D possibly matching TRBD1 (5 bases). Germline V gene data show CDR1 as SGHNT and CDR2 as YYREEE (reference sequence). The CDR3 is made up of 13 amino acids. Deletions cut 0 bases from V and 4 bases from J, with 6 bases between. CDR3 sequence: CASSLAGPDTQYF. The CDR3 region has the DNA TGTGCCAGCAGCTTGGCAGGGCCAGATACGCAGTATTTT.

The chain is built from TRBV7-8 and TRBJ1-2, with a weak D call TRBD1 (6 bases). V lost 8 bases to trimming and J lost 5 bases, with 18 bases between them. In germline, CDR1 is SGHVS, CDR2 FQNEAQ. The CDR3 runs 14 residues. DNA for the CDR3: TGTGCCAGCGGCCTAGGAACAGGGATTTATGGCTACACCTTC. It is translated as CASGLGTGIYGYTF. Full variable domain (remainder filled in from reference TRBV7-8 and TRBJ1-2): GAGVSQSPRYKVAKRGQDVALRCDPISGHVSLFWYQQALGQGPEFLTYFQNEAQLDKSGLPSDRFFAERPEGSVSTLKIQRTQQEDSAVYLCASGLGTGIYGYTFGSGTRLTVV.

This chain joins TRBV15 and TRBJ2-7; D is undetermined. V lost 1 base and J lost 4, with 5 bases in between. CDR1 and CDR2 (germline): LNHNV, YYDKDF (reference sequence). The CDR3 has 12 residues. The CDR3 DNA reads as TGTGCCACCAGCAGAGTGAAATACGAGCAGTACTTC. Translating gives CATSRVKYEQYF.

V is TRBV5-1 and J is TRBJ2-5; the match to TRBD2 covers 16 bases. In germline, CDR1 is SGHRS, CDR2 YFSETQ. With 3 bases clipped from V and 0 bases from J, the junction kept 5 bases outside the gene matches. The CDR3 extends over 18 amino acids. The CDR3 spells CASSSGTSGRAYQETQYF. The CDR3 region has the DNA TGCGCCAGCAGCTCCGGGACTAGCGGGAGGGCTTACCAAGAGACCCAGTACTTC.

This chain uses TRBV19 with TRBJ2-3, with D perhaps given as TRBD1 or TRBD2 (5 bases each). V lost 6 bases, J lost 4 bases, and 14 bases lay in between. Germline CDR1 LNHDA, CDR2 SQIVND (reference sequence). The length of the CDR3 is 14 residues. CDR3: CASSKTVGADTQYF. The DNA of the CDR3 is TGTGCCAGTAGCAAGACAGTCGGGGCAGATACGCAGTATTTT.

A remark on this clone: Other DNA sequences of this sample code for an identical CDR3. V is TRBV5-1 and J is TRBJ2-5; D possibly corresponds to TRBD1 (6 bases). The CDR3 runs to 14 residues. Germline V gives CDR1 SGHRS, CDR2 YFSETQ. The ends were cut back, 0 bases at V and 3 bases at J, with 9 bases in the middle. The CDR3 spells CASSLGQGKETQYF. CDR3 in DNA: TGCGCCAGCAGCTTGGGTCAGGGGAAAGAGACCCAGTACTTC.

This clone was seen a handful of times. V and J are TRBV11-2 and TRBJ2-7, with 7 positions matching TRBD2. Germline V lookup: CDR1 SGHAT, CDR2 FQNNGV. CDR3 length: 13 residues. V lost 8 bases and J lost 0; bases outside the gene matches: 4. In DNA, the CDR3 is TGTGCCAGCCGGGACTACAGCTCCTACGAGCAGTACTTC. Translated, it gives CASRDYSSYEQYF.